A single sample is the source of the 4 T cell receptor beta chains below, sequenced in a study of early T cells in non-severe SARS-CoV-2 infection. Using its own MiXCR run on the 5' RACE reads, TCRdb lists one record per CDR3 protein. The sample records tens of thousands of distinct CDR3 sequences, around 13% being singletons. The sequencing input was whole blood. The receptor source for this set is an adult who was a healthcare worker with PCR-confirmed SARS-CoV-2 infection or an uninfected control (not recorded which).

In DNA, the CDR3 is TGTGCCAGCAGCCTGGCCGGGACAGGGTGGAACGAGCAGTACTTC. Translated: CASSLAGTGWNEQYF. V usage is TRBV7-9 and J usage is TRBJ2-7, with 9 bases identical to TRBD1. Germline CDR1 reads SEHNR; CDR2 reads FQNEAQ (reference sequence). J gave up 5 bases and V 5 bases, and 10 bases lay outside the gene matches. CDR3 size: 15 residues.

V is TRBV2 and J is TRBJ2-5; TRBD2 aligns across 10 bases. V gave up 6 bases and J gave up 2 bases; unmatched junction bases: 3. CDR1 is SNHLY, CDR2 FYNNEI, per germline. This CDR3 is built from 14 residues. The CDR3 nucleotides read TGTGCCAGCAGGGGACTAGCGTTACAAGAGACCCAGTACTTC. It is translated as CASRGLALQETQYF. Full variable domain (remainder filled in from reference TRBV2 and TRBJ2-5): EPEVTQTPSHQVTQMGQEVILRCVPISNHLYFYWYRQILGQKVEFLVSFYNNEISEKSEIFDDQFSVERPDGSNFTLKIRSTKLEDSAMYFCASRGLALQETQYFGPGTRLLVL.

CDR3 DNA: TGTGCCAGCAGCCCACTCCAAGCCGGGGAGCTGTTTTTT. Protein product: CASSPLQAGELFF. This chain connects TRBV7-6 to TRBJ2-2; D is unresolved. Per the germline V gene, CDR1 is SGHVS and CDR2 is FNYEAQ. The CDR3 has 13 residues. V was shortened by 5 bases and J by 6 bases, with 10 bases between the two germline ends.

This chain links TRBV6-1 with TRBJ1-1; no reliable D call. The CDR3 has 11 residues. The germline V gene encodes CDR1 MNHNS and CDR2 SASEGT. With 8 bases removed from V and 1 base from J, the gap between germline ends came to 5 bases. Here the CDR3 reads CASRRNTEAFF. The CDR3 nucleotides are TGTGCCAGCCGCCGGAACACTGAAGCTTTCTTT.